This entry concerns a single T cell receptor beta chain. These data come from a study of blood T cell repertoires in COVID-19. For the study at large: Sites across the United States, Italy and Spain contributed samples from acute and convalescent COVID-19. Sources were T cells, B-cell-depleted T cells, or PBMCs; the material itself was cDNA or gDNA.

Per the original methods: The authors estimated nucleated cell counts from reference gene primer amplification. Sequencing was performed with immunoSEQ multiplex PCR; in TCRdb, only in-frame clones are kept and a portion is missing. D and trimming come from the DNA, and the V and J calls and clone size come from that table. This sample has 54,000 or so clones; about 83% occur once, and the top ten carry 3.5%. Germline trimming cut 6 bases from V and 7 bases from J; bases unmatched to any gene: 7. The CDR3 consists of 15 residues. Germline V CDR1 and CDR2: MDHEN, SYDVKM. The sequenced sample consisted of peripheral blood. The clonotype comes from a woman older than 75 with acute or convalescent COVID-19. V usage is TRBV28 and J usage is TRBJ1-5; 12 nucleotides agree with TRBD1. The CDR3 loop reads CASSPSGTGGQPQHF. CDR3 nucleotides: TGTGCCAGCAGCCCTTCCGGGACAGGGGGCCAGCCCCAGCATTTT.